Listed below are T cell receptor beta chains from one sample, sequenced in a study of vaccination effects on CD4 cells after COVID-19. Only in-frame clones appear in the TCRdb table, and some are missing; sequencing was by immunoSEQ multiplex PCR. The table shows about 73,000 clones, with about 78% occurring only once. What these receptors recognize is not known. Source: CD4+ T cells from PBMCs cultured with SARS-CoV-2 spike peptides, taken before COVID-19 vaccination. The source of these receptors is a human donor who received a COVID-19 vaccine. Both conserved end residues are part of each CDR3. The D gene is left open where the match is weak. Rows give clone size only sometimes, using once, few, many, or a class for an expanded clone.

>TRBV2|TRBJ2-5|TRBD2|-
TGTGCCAGCAGCAGGCTAGCGGTGCAAGAGACCCAGTACTTC
CASSRLAVQETQYF
>TRBV18|TRBJ2-1|-|-
TGTGCCAGCTCACTGGACGGATTCTCCTACAATGAGCAGTTCTTC
CASSLDGFSYNEQFF
>TRBV30|TRBJ1-4|-|-
TGTGCCTGGAGTTTCCCACAGGGACCGACTAATGAAAAACTGTTTTTT
CAWSFPQGPTNEKLFF
>TRBV6-2/TRBV6-3|TRBJ1-5|-|-
TGTGCCAGCAGTTACTCGGGCCGTAGCAATCAGCCCCAGCATTTT
CASSYSGRSNQPQHF
>TRBV14|TRBJ2-5|-|-
TGTGCCAGCAGCCGAGGGATTCTTCGGGGGACGGAGACCCAGTACTTC
CASSRGILRGTETQYF
>TRBV14|TRBJ2-1|-|-
TGTGCCAGCAGCCAACTCTGGTGGGATGAGCAGTTCTTC
CASSQLWWDEQFF
>TRBV10-1|TRBJ1-1|-|few
TGCGCCAGCAGTGAGAGGCTGAACACTGAAGCTTTCTTT
CASSERLNTEAFF
>TRBV7-3|TRBJ2-1|-|-
TGTGCCAGCAGCTCTGGAGGGACTTTACCTGAGCAGTTCTTC
CASSSGGTLPEQFF
>TRBV14|TRBJ1-3|-|-
TGTGCCAGCAGCCAAGATCTTTTGGGGGTTGGCACCATATATTTT
CASSQDLLGVGTIYF
>TRBV7-9|TRBJ2-1|TRBD2|-
TGTGCCAGCAGCTTAGAGCCGGGCGGGGGTTCTTTCTTC
CASSLEPGGGSFF
>TRBV5-1|TRBJ2-3|-|once
TGCGCCAGCAGCTTGGGGATAGCGGACGGCACAGATACGCAGTATTTT
CASSLGIADGTDTQYF
>TRBV24-1|TRBJ2-5|TRBD1|-
TGTGCCACCAGTGGTACCCAGGGGGCTAAGGTAGAGACCCAGTACTTC
CATSGTQGAKVETQYF
>TRBV24-1|TRBJ1-4|-|-
TGTGCCACCAGTGATTCGCGGGCCGGTGGGGAAAAACTGTTTTTT
CATSDSRAGGEKLFF
>TRBV3-1/TRBV3-2|TRBJ1-6|-|-
TGTGCCAGCAGCCGCTCCGGGGTCCCGGGCTCCTATAATTCACCCCTCCACTTT
CASSRSGVPGSYNSPLHF
>TRBV9|TRBJ2-2|-|-
TGTGCCAGCAGCGTCATACAGGTCAACACCGGGGAGCTGTTTTTT
CASSVIQVNTGELFF
>TRBV12-3/TRBV12-4|TRBJ2-1|-|-
TGTGCCAGCTCGCACGGGCCATACAATGAGCAGTTCTTC
CASSHGPYNEQFF
>TRBV12-3/TRBV12-4|TRBJ1-1|-|-
TGTGCCAGCAGTTTCTCAGTGAACACTGAAGCTTTCTTT
CASSFSVNTEAFF
>TRBV27|TRBJ2-1|TRBD2|-
TGTGCCAGCAGTTCCTCGGGGCTAGCGGACTACTCCTACAATGAGCAGTTCTTC
CASSSSGLADYSYNEQFF
>TRBV5-1|TRBJ2-5|TRBD1|-
TGCGCCAGCAGCTTGGAATTCGGACAGGGGCGAGAGACCCAGTACTTC
CASSLEFGQGRETQYF
>TRBV28|TRBJ1-4|TRBD1|-
TGTGCCAGCAGTATAGCCGGGACAGGGGGTCTCGGGGAAAAACTGTTTTTT
CASSIAGTGGLGEKLFF
>TRBV5-1|TRBJ2-2|-|-
TGCGCCAGCAGCTTGGAAGTGAACACCGGGGAGCTGTTTTTT
CASSLEVNTGELFF
>TRBV5-1|TRBJ1-4|-|once
TGCGCCAGCAGCTTGGGTCTCTCAGTGGGGACTAATGAAAAACTGTTTTTT
CASSLGLSVGTNEKLFF
>TRBV28|TRBJ1-1|-|-
TGTGCCAGCAGTTTCTCAGTAAACACTGAAGCTTTCTTT
CASSFSVNTEAFF
>TRBV2|TRBJ2-1|TRBD1|-
TGTGCCAGCCAGGGACAGGGGGCGCCTAATGAGCAGTTCTTC
CASQGQGAPNEQFF
>TRBV2|TRBJ1-2|-|-
TGTGCCAGCAACCCGTCAGGGGTTGACTATGGCTACACCTTC
CASNPSGVDYGYTF
>TRBV28|TRBJ2-2|TRBD2|-
TGTGCCAGCAGATTCTCGGTGGGTAGCGGGGGGAAGAACACCGGGGAGCTGTTTTTT
CASRFSVGSGGKNTGELFF
>TRBV7-3|TRBJ2-4|-|-
TGTGCCACCATCCATCTAAAGGGTGTCAAAAACATTCAGTACTTC
CATIHLKGVKNIQYF
>TRBV11-2|TRBJ2-3|-|-
TGTGCCAGCAGTTTGGGCAGGGTAACAGATACGCAGTATTTT
CASSLGRVTDTQYF
>TRBV30|TRBJ1-1|TRBD1|-
TGTGCCTGGATTCGACAGGGGATAAACACTGAAGCTTTCTTT
CAWIRQGINTEAFF
>TRBV6-4|TRBJ1-1|-|-
TGTGCCAGCGGGGCCAGACCGAACACTGAAGCTTTCTTT
CASGARPNTEAFF
>TRBV11-2|TRBJ1-6|-|few
TGTGCCAGCAGCTCCAAGAGGGGAATCTCACCCCTCCACTTT
CASSSKRGISPLHF
>TRBV7-3|TRBJ2-6|-|-
TGTGCCAGCAGCTTACGGGGCGCTGGGGCCAACGTCCTGACTTTC
CASSLRGAGANVLTF
>TRBV27|TRBJ1-1|-|-
TGTGCCAGCAGTTTCAGGGTGAACACTGAAGCTTTCTTT
CASSFRVNTEAFF
>TRBV5-1|TRBJ1-2|-|-
TGCGCCAGCAGCGGTGGTCTTAACTATGGCTACACCTTC
CASSGGLNYGYTF
>TRBV6-5|TRBJ1-1|-|-
TGTGCCAGCAGTTACAGGGGTTGGGAATGGGACACTGAAGCTTTCTTT
CASSYRGWEWDTEAFF
>TRBV18|TRBJ2-3|-|-
TGTGCCAGCTCACCACCTGCTAATTCAGATACGCAGTATTTT
CASSPPANSDTQYF
>TRBV4-3|TRBJ2-1|TRBD1|-
TGCGCCAGCAGCCAAGAGGACAGGATCTACAATGAGCAGTTCTTC
CASSQEDRIYNEQFF
>TRBV2|TRBJ1-1|-|few
TGTGCCAGCAGTGGCGCCAGGGAAGCTTTCTTT
CASSGAREAFF
>TRBV2|TRBJ2-5|-|-
TGTGCCAGCATCACGGGCAGGGAAAAGGAGACCCAGTACTTC
CASITGREKETQYF
>TRBV28|TRBJ2-4|-|-
TGTGCCAGCAGTTTCGGGGGGCGTTACATTCAGTACTTC
CASSFGGRYIQYF
>TRBV20-1|TRBJ2-1|-|-
TGCAGTGCTAGCGCCGATGAGCAGTTCTTC
CSASADEQFF
>TRBV5-1|TRBJ2-4|-|-
TGCGCCAGCAGCTTGGGAGGTACAGGGTCAAAAAACATTCAGTACTTC
CASSLGGTGSKNIQYF
>TRBV19|TRBJ1-5|-|-
TGTGCCAGTAGTATGCGAACCCAGCCCCAGCATTTT
CASSMRTQPQHF
>TRBV7-3|TRBJ2-1|-|-
TGTGCCAGCAGCTTTGGTGTTATCCCCACCGGGACGGGTCGAACTGAGCAGTTCTTC
CASSFGVIPTGTGRTEQFF
>TRBV11-2|TRBJ2-2|TRBD2|once
TGTGCCAGCAGCTCCCTGCGCGGGGGGAAATTGGACACCGGGGAGCTGTTTTTT
CASSSLRGGKLDTGELFF
>TRBV6-6|TRBJ2-2|-|few
TGTGCCAGCAGTCGCCGTAGCGGAGAGAACACCGGGGAGCTGTTTTTT
CASSRRSGENTGELFF
>TRBV3-1/TRBV3-2|TRBJ2-5|-|-
TGTGCCAGCAGCGTGCAAGAGACCCAGTACTTC
CASSVQETQYF
>TRBV7-9|TRBJ1-5|TRBD1|few
TGTGCCAGCAGCCGACAGGGGGATCAGCCCCAGCATTTT
CASSRQGDQPQHF
>TRBV24-1|TRBJ1-5|-|few
TGTGCCACCAGTGACACCACAGCTTCGGGCAATCAGCCCCAGCATTTT
CATSDTTASGNQPQHF
>TRBV6-6|TRBJ2-5|TRBD2|-
TGTGCCAGCAGCAAGACTAGCGGGGGAACCCCCCAGACCCAGTACTTC
CASSKTSGGTPQTQYF
>TRBV29-1|TRBJ1-3|-|-
TGCAGCGCCCTGGTGGGGTCTGGAAACACCATATATTTT
CSALVGSGNTIYF
>TRBV9|TRBJ2-5|-|-
TGTGCCAGCAGCCCCGACGAGGGGAACTACCAGGAGACCCAGTACTTC
CASSPDEGNYQETQYF
>TRBV19|TRBJ2-6|-|-
TGTGCCAGTAGTATTCGGCCAGGGGCAATCTCTGGGGCCAACGTCCTGACTTTC
CASSIRPGAISGANVLTF
>TRBV7-9|TRBJ2-5|TRBD1|-
TGTGCCAGCAGCTCCACAGGGGGTTCCGAGACCCAGTACTTC
CASSSTGGSETQYF
>TRBV30|TRBJ1-1|TRBD1|-
TGTGCCTGGAGGGACAGGGGGCAGTTATACACTGAAGCTTTCTTT
CAWRDRGQLYTEAFF
>TRBV19|TRBJ1-2|TRBD1|few
TGTGCCAGTAGTCTGGGCGACAGGGGGCCTGGCTACACCTTC
CASSLGDRGPGYTF
>TRBV5-1|TRBJ2-1|-|-
TGCGCCAGCAGCTTGGTACAGAACTCCTACAATGAGCAGTTCTTC
CASSLVQNSYNEQFF
>TRBV5-1|TRBJ1-2|-|-
TGCGCCAGCAGCTTGACGAGTAACTATGGCTACACCTTC
CASSLTSNYGYTF
>TRBV3-1/TRBV3-2|TRBJ1-2|TRBD1|-
TGTGCCAGCAGCCAAGAAGCGGGACAGGTCTATGGCTACACCTTC
CASSQEAGQVYGYTF
>TRBV24-1|TRBJ2-5|-|-
TGTGCCACCAGTGGTGGGAGCTACCAAGAGACCCAGTACTTC
CATSGGSYQETQYF